This T cell receptor beta chain originates from a study of T cells in Graves' hyperthyroidism and ophthalmopathy. Study results and caveats: Most clonotypes expanded in the thyroid (above 0.001) were also present in blood.

TCR beta CDR3 regions were amplified from RNA transcripts. The TCR CDR3 was amplified in a first-round RT-PCR using the HTBI primer set. TCRdb re-analysed the multiplex PCR reads in MiXCR, keeping a single row per CDR3 protein. The repertoire includes more than 550,000 distinct CDR3 sequences, roughly a sixth of them detected once, and less than 20% sits in the top ten. Over 18 months, lack of ophthalmopathy progression marked Graves' hyperthyroidism as stable. Hyperthyroidism was newly diagnosed in patients aged 18 to 65 (duration under 2 months). Note on this clonotype: The antigen remains unidentified.

The germline CDR1 and CDR2 sequences are MNHEY and SMNVEV (reference sequence). The CDR3 spans 16 residues. Trimming took 5 bases from V and 1 from J; bases not matched to a gene: 4. The receptor was derived from a middle-aged man with Graves' hyperthyroidism. The J gene is TRBJ2-7, the V gene TRBV27; 14 positions agree with TRBD2. The specimen sequenced was blood. CDR3 protein: CASSKGLAGASYEQYF. CDR3 DNA: TGTGCCAGCAGTAAGGGACTAGCGGGAGCGTCCTACGAGCAGTACTTC.